The entry below gives a single T cell receptor beta chain sequence along with its context. V was pared by 4 bases and J by 2 bases, with 8 bases between. The CDR3 is 13 amino acids. Looked up from germline, CDR1 is SNHLY and CDR2 is FYNNEI. This entry is derived from a study of blood T cell repertoires in COVID-19. About the study: Specimens from acute and convalescent COVID-19 originated in the United States, Italy and Spain.

Original methodology: Amplification from reference gene primers served as the basis for estimated nucleated cell counts. The repertoire was sequenced with immunoSEQ multiplex PCR; TCRdb's copy has only in-frame clones and lacks some. V and J calls plus clone size are reproduced from that table; the DNA served to infer D and trimming. The table lists 140,000 to 150,000 clones, 87% of them singletons. The clonotype comes from a woman in her fifties or sixties with active or convalescent COVID-19. Sequenced material: peripheral blood. This chain uses TRBV2 with TRBJ1-2; D remains ambiguous. The CDR3 sequence is CASSGRRNYGYTF. The CDR3 DNA reads as TGTGCCAGCAGTGGACGGAGGAACTATGGCTACACCTTC.